The TCR beta chain described here comes from a study of T cell repertoires in aging, cancer and after chemotherapy. TRB rearrangements spanning V, D and J were amplified using mixed TRB-A/B primers. TCRdb reanalysed the multiplex PCR reads using MiXCR and keeps one entry per CDR3 protein. The sample has 400 to 550 distinct CDR3 sequences, roughly a third seen once. Comment on this clonotype: Its cognate antigen is unknown.

Amplification of TCR beta used genomic DNA extracted from peripheral blood. Study results and caveats: Hematological cancer patients had lymphoid organ infiltration that may impair thymic emigration or T cell expansion. Age-matched healthy donors had significantly more diverse, less clonal blood TCR repertoires than untreated cancer patients.

This clonotype was obtained from a human donor with a blood cancer. Source material: blood.

CDR3 region: CASSGPGTGNQPQHF. As DNA, the CDR3 is TGTGCCAGCAGTGGTCCGGGGACAGGCAATCAGCCCCAGCATTTT. The rearrangement joins TRBV12-3 or TRBV12-4 to TRBJ1-5; 7 bases agree with TRBD1. This CDR3 is built from 15 residues. V shed 5 bases, J shed 2 bases, and the junction held 6 bases outside the gene matches.